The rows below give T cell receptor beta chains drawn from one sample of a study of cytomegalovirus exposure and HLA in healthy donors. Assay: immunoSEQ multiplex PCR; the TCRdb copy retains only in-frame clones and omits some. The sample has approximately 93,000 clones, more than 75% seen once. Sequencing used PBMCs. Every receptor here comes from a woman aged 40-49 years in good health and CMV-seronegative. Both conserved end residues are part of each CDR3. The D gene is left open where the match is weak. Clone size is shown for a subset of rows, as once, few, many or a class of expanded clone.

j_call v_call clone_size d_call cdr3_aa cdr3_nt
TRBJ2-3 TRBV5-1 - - CASSQGRGLSDTQYF TGCGCCAGCTCCCAGGGGAGGGGTCTCTCAGATACGCAGTATTTT
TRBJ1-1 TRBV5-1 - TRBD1 CASHLGGTVNTEAFF TGCGCCAGCCACTTAGGAGGGACAGTGAACACTGAAGCTTTCTTT
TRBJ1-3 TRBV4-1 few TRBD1 CASSRAGQASGNTIYF TGCGCCAGCAGCCGCGCCGGACAGGCCTCTGGAAACACCATATATTTT
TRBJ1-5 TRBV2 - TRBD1 CASSGDRVAQPQHF TGTGCCAGCAGTGGGGACAGGGTGGCTCAGCCCCAGCATTTT
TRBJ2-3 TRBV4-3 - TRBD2 CASSQDTAGGRSRADTQYF TGCGCCAGCAGCCAAGATACGGCGGGGGGGCGGAGTAGGGCTGATACGCAGTATTTT
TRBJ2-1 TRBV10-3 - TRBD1 CAISEQGASGNNEQFF TGTGCCATCAGTGAACAGGGGGCGAGTGGTAACAATGAGCAGTTCTTC
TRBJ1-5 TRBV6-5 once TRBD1 CASSYPKQGANQPQHF TGTGCCAGCAGTTACCCAAAGCAGGGGGCCAATCAGCCCCAGCATTTT
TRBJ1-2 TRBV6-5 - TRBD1 CASSYRTGRYGYTF TGTGCCAGCAGTTACCGGACAGGGCGCTATGGCTACACCTTC
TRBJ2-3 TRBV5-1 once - CASSFGNTDTQYF TGCGCCAGCAGCTTCGGGAACACAGATACGCAGTATTTT
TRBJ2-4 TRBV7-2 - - CASSLSRLSKNIQYF TGTGCCAGCAGCTTATCGAGACTAAGCAAAAACATTCAGTACTTC
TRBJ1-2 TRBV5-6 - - CASSPDRNYGYTF TGTGCCAGCAGCCCCGACAGGAACTATGGCTACACCTTC
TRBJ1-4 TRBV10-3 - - CAISADSYSLFF TGTGCCATCAGTGCTGACAGTTATTCACTGTTTTTT
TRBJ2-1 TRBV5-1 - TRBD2 CASSRGVAGVREQFF TGCGCCAGCAGCAGGGGGGTAGCGGGGGTACGTGAGCAGTTCTTC
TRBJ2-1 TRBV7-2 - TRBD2 CASSLGGLANNEQFF TGTGCCAGCAGCTTAGGCGGACTAGCGAACAATGAGCAGTTCTTC
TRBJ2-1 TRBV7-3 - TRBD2 CASSSSSGANNEQFF TGTGCCAGCAGCTCCTCCAGCGGGGCTAACAATGAGCAGTTCTTC
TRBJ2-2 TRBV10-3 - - CAISDRAGELFF TGTGCCATCAGTGACAGGGCCGGGGAGCTGTTTTTT
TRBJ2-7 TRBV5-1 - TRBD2 CASSPNPSGSSYEQYF TGCGCCAGCAGCCCGAACCCTAGCGGGAGCTCCTACGAGCAGTACTTC
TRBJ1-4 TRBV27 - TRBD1 CASSSNRGVNEKLFF TGTGCCAGCAGTAGTAACAGGGGCGTAAATGAAAAACTGTTTTTT
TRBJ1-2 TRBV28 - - CASSLQGGYGYTF TGTGCCAGCAGTTTACAGGGAGGCTATGGCTACACCTTC
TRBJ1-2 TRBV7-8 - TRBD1 CASSDRDRGKDYGYTF TGTGCCAGCAGCGACCGGGACAGGGGGAAGGACTATGGCTACACCTTC